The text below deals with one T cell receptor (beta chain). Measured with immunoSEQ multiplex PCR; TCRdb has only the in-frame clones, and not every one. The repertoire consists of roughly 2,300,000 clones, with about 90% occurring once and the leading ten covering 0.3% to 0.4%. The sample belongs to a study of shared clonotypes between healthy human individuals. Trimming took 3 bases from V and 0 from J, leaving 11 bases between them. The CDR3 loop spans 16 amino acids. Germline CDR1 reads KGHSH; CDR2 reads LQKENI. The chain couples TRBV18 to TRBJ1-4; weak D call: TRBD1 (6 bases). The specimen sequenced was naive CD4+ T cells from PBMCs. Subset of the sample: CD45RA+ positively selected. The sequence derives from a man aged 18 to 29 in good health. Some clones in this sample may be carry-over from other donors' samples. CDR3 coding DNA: TGTGCCAGCTCACCTAGGACAGCCGCAACTAATGAAAAACTGTTTTTT. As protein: CASSPRTAATNEKLFF.